This is a list of T cell receptor beta chains from one sample in a study of cytomegalovirus exposure and HLA in healthy donors. Using immunoSEQ multiplex PCR, the repertoire was profiled, and TCRdb retains in-frame clones only, with some absent. Altogether roughly 45,000 clones are present, over 55% being singletons, with the ten largest covering roughly 8.9%. Source material: PBMCs. These receptors were obtained from a human donor in good health. Both conserved end residues are part of each CDR3. A D gene is named only where the DNA matches it firmly. The listing skips clone size in some rows; elsewhere it reads once, few, many or a size class.

TRBD2	-	TRBV29-1	TRBJ2-1	CSVAGTSGGHEQFF	TGCAGCGTCGCTGGGACTAGCGGGGGCCATGAGCAGTTCTTC
-	few	TRBV5-1	TRBJ2-2	CASSSQVGSGELFF	TGCGCCAGCAGCTCGCAGGTTGGGTCCGGGGAGCTGTTTTTT
-	few	TRBV4-3	TRBJ2-6	CASSPLPGANVLTF	TGCGCCAGCAGCCCCCTCCCTGGGGCCAACGTCCTGACTTTC
-	-	TRBV30	TRBJ1-6	CAWSTGSPLHF	TGTGCCTGGAGTACGGGTTCACCCCTCCACTTT
-	few	TRBV4-2	TRBJ1-3	CASSQVGPNTIYF	TGTGCCAGCAGCCAAGTGGGCCCTAACACCATATATTTT
-	-	TRBV30	TRBJ1-4	CAWSNTGSTNEKLFF	TGTGCCTGGAGTAACACGGGGTCAACTAATGAAAAACTGTTTTTT
TRBD1	few	TRBV7-8	TRBJ1-1	CASSLAQGRTEAFF	TGTGCCAGCAGCTTAGCACAGGGGCGGACTGAAGCTTTCTTT
-	once	TRBV11-2	TRBJ2-1	CASSSGQNNEQFF	TGTGCCAGCAGCTCCGGACAGAACAATGAGCAGTTCTTC
-	once	TRBV7-9	TRBJ2-2	CASSLSGRRHTGELFF	TGTGCCAGCAGCTTAAGCGGCAGGCGACACACCGGGGAGCTGTTTTTT
-	-	TRBV10-3	TRBJ2-7	CAISESSSQRRLEQYF	TGTGCCATCAGTGAGTCTTCCTCCCAGAGACGACTCGAGCAGTACTTC
-	few	TRBV27	TRBJ1-5	CASSLKRGGGQPQHF	TGTGCCAGCAGTTTGAAGAGGGGGGGCGGGCAGCCCCAGCATTTT
TRBD1	-	TRBV5-1	TRBJ2-1	CASSSRQGVYDQQFF	TGCGCCAGCAGCTCCCGACAGGGGGTGTACGATCAGCAGTTCTTC
-	-	TRBV7-2	TRBJ1-2	CASSPRRGSTPPNYGYTF	TGTGCCAGCAGCCCTAGGAGGGGAAGCACTCCCCCTAACTATGGCTACACCTTC
-	once	TRBV5-5	TRBJ1-5	CASSLAGYQPQHF	TGTGCCAGCAGCTTGGCGGGATATCAGCCCCAGCATTTT
-	few	TRBV15	TRBJ1-2	CATSRDPGANYGYTF	TGTGCCACCAGCAGAGATCCAGGGGCCAACTATGGCTACACCTTC
-	-	TRBV25-1	TRBJ1-1	CASRRNTEAFF	TGTGCCAGCAGGCGGAACACTGAAGCTTTCTTT
-	-	TRBV27	TRBJ2-7	CASRANGVGYEQYF	TGTGCCAGCAGGGCAAACGGGGTAGGCTACGAGCAGTACTTC
-	few	TRBV15	TRBJ2-1	CATSPIQGYNEQFF	TGTGCCACCAGCCCGATTCAGGGTTACAATGAGCAGTTCTTC
-	-	TRBV7-2	TRBJ1-6	CASSGTGYSSPLHF	TGTGCCAGCAGCGGAACAGGATACAGTTCACCCCTCCACTTT
-	-	TRBV7-2	TRBJ1-5	CASSLTPRDQPQHF	TGTGCCAGCAGCCTTACCCCCCGGGATCAGCCCCAGCATTTT
TRBD1	-	TRBV6-6	TRBJ1-2	CASSRPGQGDYGYTF	TGTGCCAGCAGTCGCCCCGGACAGGGGGACTATGGCTACACCTTC
TRBD1	-	TRBV7-9	TRBJ2-4	CASSLGQGTYENIQYF	TGTGCCAGCAGCCTGGGACAGGGAACGTATGAAAACATTCAGTACTTC
TRBD1	-	TRBV7-9	TRBJ1-2	CASSKLTGENYGYTF	TGTGCCAGCAGCAAACTCACAGGGGAGAACTATGGCTACACCTTC
TRBD1	-	TRBV5-1	TRBJ1-1	CASSLDPPGTVGEAFF	TGCGCCAGCAGCTTAGATCCGCCCGGGACAGTTGGGGAAGCTTTCTTT
TRBD1	-	TRBV5-1	TRBJ2-7	CASSFDRGPREQYF	TGCGCCAGCAGCTTTGACAGGGGGCCTCGCGAGCAGTACTTC
-	-	TRBV13	TRBJ1-4	CASSHGEANEKLFF	TGTGCCAGCAGTCATGGGGAGGCAAATGAAAAACTGTTTTTT
-	-	TRBV10-1	TRBJ2-1	CASSSGTAGVEQFF	TGCGCCAGCAGTTCCGGGACAGCGGGCGTGGAGCAGTTCTTC
-	-	TRBV12-5	TRBJ1-5	CASGFGTDQPQHF	TGTGCTAGTGGTTTTGGTACGGATCAGCCCCAGCATTTT
TRBD1	-	TRBV2	TRBJ2-2	CASKGTGAAGELFF	TGTGCCAGCAAAGGGACAGGGGCGGCCGGGGAGCTGTTTTTT
TRBD1	-	TRBV11-3	TRBJ2-7	CASSLAVSAGQGTNEQYF	TGTGCCAGCAGCTTAGCAGTCTCGGCGGGACAGGGGACTAACGAGCAGTACTTC
TRBD1	-	TRBV6-1	TRBJ1-4	CASSGTQGEGNEKLFF	TGTGCCAGCAGTGGAACCCAGGGGGAAGGAAATGAAAAACTGTTTTTT
-	once	TRBV25-1	TRBJ1-2	CASSLSGYGYTF	TGTGCCAGCAGTCTGTCGGGCTATGGCTACACCTTC
-	-	TRBV28	TRBJ2-3	CASSSGGFADTQYF	TGTGCCAGCAGTTCGGGGGGCTTCGCAGATACGCAGTATTTT
TRBD1	few	TRBV7-2	TRBJ1-4	CASSGKRQGEKLFF	TGTGCCAGCAGCGGTAAAAGACAGGGTGAAAAACTGTTTTTT
-	few	TRBV27	TRBJ1-2	CASSLGQYYGYTF	TGTGCCAGCAGTTTAGGGCAGTACTATGGCTACACCTTC
-	few	TRBV11-3	TRBJ2-3	CASSSAGTSPDTQYF	TGTGCCAGCAGCTCCGCGGGGACCTCACCAGATACGCAGTATTTT
-	-	TRBV5-6	TRBJ1-2	CASSLREYGYTF	TGTGCCAGCAGCTTAAGGGAGTATGGCTACACCTTC
TRBD1	-	TRBV7-2	TRBJ1-2	CASSTTGGAAYGYTF	TGTGCCAGCAGCACCACAGGGGGCGCGGCCTATGGCTACACCTTC
-	few	TRBV9	TRBJ1-6	CASGGSGNSPLHF	TGTGCCAGCGGGGGGAGTGGTAATTCACCCCTCCACTTT
TRBD1	-	TRBV7-2	TRBJ1-2	CASSLGGGSGYTF	TGTGCCAGCAGCTTAGGAGGGGGCTCTGGCTACACCTTC
TRBD2	-	TRBV11-2	TRBJ2-7	CASSPGGALTYEQYF	TGTGCCAGCAGCCCCGGGGGGGCCCTTACCTACGAGCAGTACTTC
TRBD2	-	TRBV4-2	TRBJ2-3	CASSQAPRAGLAGTDTQYF	TGTGCCAGCAGCCAAGCCCCGAGGGCGGGACTAGCGGGAACAGATACGCAGTATTTT
-	-	TRBV18	TRBJ2-2	CASSEGRTGELFF	TGTGCCAGCTCCGAAGGGAGAACCGGGGAGCTGTTTTTT
TRBD2	once	TRBV7-6	TRBJ2-3	CASSLGVSGGASRTDTQYF	TGTGCCAGCAGCTTAGGCGTTAGCGGGGGGGCCAGCCGCACAGATACGCAGTATTTT
-	-	TRBV28	TRBJ1-2	CASSLRGYGYTF	TGTGCCAGCAGTTTAAGAGGGTATGGCTACACCTTC
-	-	TRBV7-6	TRBJ1-5	CASSPTSGQGTQHF	TGTGCCAGCAGCCCGACCTCAGGCCAGGGGACCCAGCATTTT
-	-	TRBV7-2	TRBJ2-1	CASSLGWGSYNEQFF	TGTGCCAGCAGCTTAGGGTGGGGCAGCTACAATGAGCAGTTCTTC
-	-	TRBV28	TRBJ2-5	CASMGTVKETQYF	TGTGCCAGCATGGGGACTGTGAAAGAGACCCAGTACTTC
-	few	TRBV5-1	TRBJ2-7	CASSPERAGYDEQYF	TGCGCCAGCAGCCCGGAAAGGGCAGGGTACGACGAGCAGTACTTC
-	-	TRBV10-1	TRBJ1-1	CASSVRGLSRLNTEAFF	TGCGCCAGCAGTGTGCGGGGATTAAGCCGATTAAACACTGAAGCTTTCTTT
-	-	TRBV7-9	TRBJ1-6	CASSPQDGQMESYNSPLHF	TGTGCCAGCAGCCCGCAGGACGGACAGATGGAATCCTATAATTCACCCCTCCACTTT
TRBD1	-	TRBV30	TRBJ2-7	CAWRSQGAYEQYF	TGTGCCTGGAGGTCGCAGGGGGCATACGAGCAGTACTTC
-	-	TRBV21-1	TRBJ2-5	CASSKGLAGQETQYF	TGTGCCAGCAGCAAGGGACTAGCGGGGCAAGAGACCCAGTACTTC
TRBD2	-	TRBV5-1	TRBJ2-5	CASSPPRLAPQETQYF	TGCGCCAGCAGCCCCCCTCGACTAGCACCCCAAGAGACCCAGTACTTC
TRBD2	-	TRBV7-2	TRBJ2-1	CASERGGSNNEQFF	TGTGCCAGTGAGCGGGGGGGATCAAACAATGAGCAGTTCTTC
TRBD1	-	TRBV10-3	TRBJ1-5	CAISWDRGSQPQHF	TGTGCCATCAGTTGGGACAGGGGGTCTCAGCCCCAGCATTTT
TRBD1	-	TRBV18	TRBJ2-5	CASSPGTAETQYF	TGTGCCAGCTCACCAGGGACAGCGGAGACCCAGTACTTC
-	once	TRBV5-1	TRBJ2-4	CASSRAGISQGVIQYF	TGCGCCAGCAGCCGTGCCGGGATTAGCCAAGGAGTCATTCAGTACTTC
TRBD1	-	TRBV7-2	TRBJ1-5	CASSFLTGLNQPQHF	TGTGCCAGCAGCTTCTTGACAGGGTTGAATCAGCCCCAGCATTTT
-	-	TRBV10-1	TRBJ2-1	CASSDRGHLNEQFF	TGCGCCAGCAGTGATCGCGGCCACCTGAATGAGCAGTTCTTC